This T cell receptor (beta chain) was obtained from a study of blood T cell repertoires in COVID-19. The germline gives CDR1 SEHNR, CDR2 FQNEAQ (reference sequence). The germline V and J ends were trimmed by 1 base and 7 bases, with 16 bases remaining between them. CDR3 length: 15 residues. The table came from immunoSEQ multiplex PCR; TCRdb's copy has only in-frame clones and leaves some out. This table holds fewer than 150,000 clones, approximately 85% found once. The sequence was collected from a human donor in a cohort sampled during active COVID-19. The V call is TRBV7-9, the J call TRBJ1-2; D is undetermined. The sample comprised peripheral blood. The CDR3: CASSLVGGGVGGYTF. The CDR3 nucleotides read TGTGCCAGCAGCTTAGTTGGTGGCGGAGTAGGTGGCTACACCTTC.